These 26 T cell receptor beta chains originate from one sample sequenced in a study of technical replicates of blood from several donors. Clones were sequenced by immunoSEQ multiplex PCR, and TCRdb holds only the in-frame ones, with some missing. This table holds some 87,000 clones, about 93% found once. The sequenced sample consisted of T cells isolated from PBMCs. The receptors stem from a human donor in good health.

The chain links TRBV27 to TRBJ1-5; TRBD1 matches 12 bases. The CDR3 loop spans 18 amino acids. Germline CDR1 is MNHEY and CDR2 is SMNVEV (reference sequence). The ends lost 5 bases at V and 0 bases at J; junction bases unmatched: 8. For the CDR3, the DNA is TGTGCCAGCAGTGGGGGACAGGGGGCAAGATATAGCAATCAGCCCCAGCATTTT. It translates to CASSGGQGARYSNQPQHF.

This sequence joins TRBV4-1 and TRBJ2-7, with D perhaps matching TRBD1 (6 bases). Germline lookup yields CDR1 MGHRA and CDR2 YSYEKL. The CDR3 contains 13 residues. V lost 4 bases and J 6 bases, leaving 13 bases between the germline ends. CDR3 residues: CASSPTGSGEQYF. CDR3 sequence (DNA): TGCGCCAGCAGCCCTACAGGGTCGGGCGAGCAGTACTTC.

The chain uses TRBV28 and TRBJ2-3; 10 bases fit TRBD2. V gave up 2 bases and J gave up 0 bases; unmatched junction bases: 11. This CDR3 has 19 amino acids. Per germline, CDR1 MDHEN and CDR2 SYDVKM. This CDR3 reads CASSLIASGSSSSTDTQYF. CDR3 sequence (DNA): TGTGCCAGCAGTTTAATCGCTAGCGGGAGTTCTTCCAGCACAGATACGCAGTATTTT.

This chain links TRBV5-6 with TRBJ2-7; the D gene is possibly TRBD2 (5 bases). The CDR3 contains 12 residues. Trimming took off 0 bases at V and 6 bases at J, with 7 bases between the two ends. Germline CDR1 SGHDT, CDR2 YYEEEE. In nucleotides, the CDR3 is TGTGCCAGCAGCTTGGGAGGGCTCGAGCAGTACTTC. Protein product: CASSLGGLEQYF.

The V call is TRBV5-1, the J call TRBJ2-7, with D hard to call. This CDR3 has 14 residues. The ends were cut back, 0 bases at V and 0 bases at J, with 7 bases in the middle. The germline V gene encodes CDR1 SGHRS and CDR2 YFSETQ. In DNA form, the CDR3 reads TGCGCCAGCAGCTTGGTAGAGAGCTCCTACGAGCAGTACTTC. Translating it yields CASSLVESSYEQYF.

DNA for the CDR3: TGCAGCGTTGACGGGACTGGATACGAGCAGTACTTC. It codes for CSVDGTGYEQYF. The chain links TRBV29-1 to TRBJ2-7; possibly TRBD2 for D (6 bases). V was clipped by 3 bases and J by 4 bases, with 10 bases between them. The CDR3 loop spans 12 amino acids. Germline lookup yields CDR1 SQVTM and CDR2 ANQGSEA.

The rearrangement links TRBV6-4 to TRBJ1-1; 11 bases match TRBD1. The CDR3 runs to 15 residues. Trimming took 6 bases from V and 1 from J; bases not matched to a gene: 4. CDR1 and CDR2 (germline): MRHNA, SNTAGT. DNA of the CDR3: TGTGCCAGCAGGGGACAGGGGGGTACGAACACTGAAGCTTTCTTT. Protein product: CASRGQGGTNTEAFF.

The chain recombines TRBV29-1 with TRBJ1-3; tentative D call: TRBD1 (6 bases). CDR1 and CDR2 (germline): SQVTM, ANQGSEA. This CDR3 comprises 16 residues. V shed 2 bases and J shed 0 bases, with 14 bases lying between them. The chain's CDR3 is CSVESGQTNSGNTIYF. CDR3 coding DNA: TGCAGCGTTGAATCCGGACAGACGAACTCTGGAAACACCATATATTTT.

V and J are TRBV9 and TRBJ2-7, with 13 bases aligning to TRBD2. V was pared by 4 bases and J by 4 bases, with 2 bases of the junction left unmatched. The CDR3 sequence is 14 residues long. Germline values: CDR1 SGDLS, CDR2 YYNGEE. The CDR3 nucleotides are TGTGCCAGCAGCACGGGACTAGCGGGGTACGAGCAGTACTTC. It encodes CASSTGLAGYEQYF.

The chain has TRBV4-3 and TRBJ1-4; D uncertain. The length of the CDR3 is 17 residues. V lost 0 bases, J lost 7 bases, and 18 bases lay in between. The V gene's germline CDR1 is LGHNA and CDR2 YSLEER. The CDR3 DNA reads as TGCGCCAGCAGCCAAGAGATGCGTGGAGGGTTAGTTGAAAAACTGTTTTTT. As protein: CASSQEMRGGLVEKLFF.

The chain uses TRBV7-6 and TRBJ1-5; maybe TRBD1 (6 bases). This CDR3 has 15 amino acids. The V end was cut by 5 bases, the J end by 7 bases, with 18 bases between. Germline assignment: CDR1 SGHVS and CDR2 FNYEAQ. The CDR3 coding sequence is TGTGCCAGCAGCCCTCAGGGGTATATATCCCAGCCCCAGCATTTT. Amino acid sequence: CASSPQGYISQPQHF. Using reference TRBV7-6 and TRBJ1-5 for the parts outside the CDR3, the full variable domain is GAGVSQSPRYKVTKRGQDVALRCDPISGHVSLYWYRQALGQGPEFLTYFNYEAQQDKSGLPNDRFSAERPEGSISTLTIQRTEQRDSAMYRCASSPQGYISQPQHFGDGTRLSIL.

The chain links TRBV10-3 to TRBJ1-1, with TRBD1 matching over 8 bases. The germline CDR1 and CDR2 sequences are ENHRY and SYGVKD. Trimming removed 2 bases from V and 4 bases from J; junction bases left unmatched: 3. The CDR3 runs to 14 residues. The CDR3 DNA follows: TGTGCCATCAGTGAGGGACAGGGTCTCACTGAAGCTTTCTTT. As protein: CAISEGQGLTEAFF.

This rearrangement joins TRBV27 to TRBJ2-7; 8 nucleotides agree with TRBD2. Per the germline V gene, CDR1 is MNHEY and CDR2 is SMNVEV (reference sequence). V shed 6 bases and J 3 bases; nucleotides not matched to a gene: 19. The CDR3 contains 18 residues. CDR3 nucleotides: TGTGCCAGCAGCCGACTACCCTTCGGTAGCGGGGTCAACTACGAGCAGTACTTC. Amino acids: CASSRLPFGSGVNYEQYF.

The rearrangement joins TRBV6-5 to TRBJ1-1; D not certain. CDR3 length: 14 residues. CDR1 is MNHEY, CDR2 SVGAGI, per germline. Trimming pared 2 bases from V and 1 base from J, leaving 8 bases between. This CDR3 reads CASSYRVANTEAFF. The CDR3 nucleotides read TGTGCCAGCAGTTACCGGGTAGCGAACACTGAAGCTTTCTTT.

The chain is built from TRBV19 and TRBJ2-5, with 13 positions matching TRBD2. Losses at the gene ends were 6 bases for V and 1 base for J; bases not matched to a gene: 5. The CDR3 is 16 amino acids. The germline V gene has CDR1 LNHDA and CDR2 SQIVND (reference sequence). CDR3 in amino acids: CASSRLAGGPQETQYF. CDR3 in DNA: TGTGCCAGTAGCCGACTAGCGGGAGGCCCCCAAGAGACCCAGTACTTC. Complete variable domain (other parts from reference TRBV19 and TRBJ2-5): DGGITQSPKYLFRKEGQNVTLSCEQNLNHDAMYWYRQDPGQGLRLIYYSQIVNDFQKGDIAEGYSVSREKKESFPLTVTSAQKNPTAFYLCASSRLAGGPQETQYFGPGTRLLVL.

The CDR3 coding sequence is TGTGCCAGTAGTGCACGACTCCAGGGAAGGGAAGATACGCAGTATTTT. Encoded protein: CASSARLQGREDTQYF. This chain links TRBV19 with TRBJ2-3; maybe TRBD1 (5 bases). The ends were cut back, 5 bases at V and 5 bases at J, with 20 bases in the middle. Germline CDR1 reads LNHDA; CDR2 reads SQIVND (reference sequence). The CDR3 is 16 amino acids.

The V and J genes are TRBV5-8 and TRBJ2-1; TRBD1 matches at 11 bases. The germline V gene has CDR1 SGHTS and CDR2 YDEGEE. V trimming: 4 bases; J trimming: 6 bases; junction bases outside the gene matches: 6. The CDR3 has 15 amino acids. The CDR3 DNA reads TGTGCCAGCAGCCGCGGGACAGGGGGACCCAATGAGCAGTTCTTC. This sequence encodes CASSRGTGGPNEQFF.

The chain uses TRBV2 and TRBJ2-7, with 7 bases that match TRBD1. This CDR3 spans 14 amino acids. The V gene's germline CDR1 is SNHLY and CDR2 FYNNEI. Trimming removed 11 bases from V and 1 base from J; junction bases left unmatched: 11. CDR3 bases: TGTGCCGCAGGGACAGCCCTCCTGTCCTACGAGCAGTACTTC. This gives the protein CAAGTALLSYEQYF.

The V call is TRBV27, the J call TRBJ2-7, with 12 bases aligning to TRBD1. V lost 6 bases, J lost 7 bases, and 7 bases stayed unmatched. This CDR3 has 14 residues. Germline CDR1 MNHEY, CDR2 SMNVEV (reference sequence). The CDR3 loop reads CASSQGQGANEQYF. The CDR3 DNA sequence: TGTGCCAGCAGCCAGGGACAGGGGGCGAATGAGCAGTACTTC.

The chain couples TRBV11-3 to TRBJ2-7; 7 positions match TRBD2. The CDR3 sequence is 15 residues long. Trimming cost V 0 bases and J 5 bases; bases outside gene matches: 7. Germline CDR1 is SGHNT and CDR2 is YENEEA. The CDR3 is CASSLDHAGADEQYF. CDR3 DNA: TGTGCCAGCAGCTTAGATCACGCGGGAGCGGACGAGCAGTACTTC.

This chain uses TRBV6-1 with TRBJ1-5, with 9 bases lining up with TRBD1. Per germline, CDR1 MNHNS and CDR2 SASEGT. This CDR3 region has 15 residues. The V gene end was trimmed by 6 bases and the J gene end by 4 bases; junction bases not matched to a gene: 7. The CDR3 here is CASRGTGGANQPQHF. The CDR3 bases are TGTGCCAGCAGGGGAACAGGGGGCGCGAATCAGCCCCAGCATTTT.

This rearrangement joins TRBV2 to TRBJ1-2, with TRBD1 matching over 7 bases. Germline V gives CDR1 SNHLY, CDR2 FYNNEI. Losses at the gene ends were 4 bases for V and 5 bases for J; bases not matched to a gene: 4. The CDR3 has 13 amino acids. In DNA, the CDR3 is TGTGCCAGCAGTGTACAGGGGTATTATGGCTACACCTTC. The encoded protein is CASSVQGYYGYTF.

The chain uses TRBV18 and TRBJ2-6; no clear D gene. The CDR3 is made up of 16 amino acids. Between the trimmed V and J ends, which lost 6 bases and 2 bases, there was a span of 14 bases. Germline CDR1 KGHSH, CDR2 LQKENI. The CDR3 DNA is TGTGCCAGCTCCTATCGGTCGGTCCCTGGGGCCAACGTCCTGACTTTC. Protein: CASSYRSVPGANVLTF. Supplemented by reference TRBV18 and TRBJ2-6, the full variable domain reads NAGVMQNPRHLVRRRGQEARLRCSPMKGHSHVYWYRQLPEEGLKFMVYLQKENIIDESGMPKERFSAEFPKEGPSILRIQQVVRGDSAAYFCASSYRSVPGANVLTFGAGSRLTVL.

This sequence joins TRBV9 and TRBJ2-1; 8 bases line up with TRBD2. CDR1 and CDR2 (germline): SGDLS, YYNGEE. The CDR3 is 11 amino acids. With V trimmed by 9 bases and J by 6 bases, 2 bases remained unmatched. DNA of the CDR3: TGTGCCACCGGGAGGGGCAATGAGCAGTTCTTC. Protein sequence: CATGRGNEQFF.

The rearrangement links TRBV6-4 to TRBJ2-2; tentative D call: TRBD1 (6 bases). Germline V gene data show CDR1 as MRHNA and CDR2 as SNTAGT. The CDR3 sequence is 15 residues long. The V end was cut by 4 bases, the J end by 1 base, with 10 bases between. The CDR3 nucleotides read TGTGCCAGCAGTGCCCACAGGGAGAACACCGGGGAGCTGTTTTTT. This translates into CASSAHRENTGELFF.

The gene calls are TRBV19 and TRBJ2-2; the match to TRBD1 covers 7 bases. V shed 1 base, J shed 7 bases, and the junction held 6 bases outside the gene matches. The CDR3 is 15 residues long. Germline CDR1 and CDR2: LNHDA and SQIVND (reference sequence). The CDR3: CASSIAGGIGGELFF. In nucleotides, the CDR3 is TGTGCCAGTAGTATAGCAGGGGGAATCGGCGGGGAGCTGTTTTTT.